Sequencing of this TCR beta chain was carried out in a study of Ad26.COV2.S vaccination and SARS-CoV-2 variants. At the level of the study: Enrolled in COV1001, the donor was in the Ad26.COV2.S trial arm, which received the vaccine. Study-level findings and limits: Assessments of TCR breadth and depth may have underestimated the total T cell responses.

Treatment reported: roughly 18 received Ad26.COV2.S at low or high dose, single or two shots; roughly five received placebo; per-sample allocation not given. Sampling was done on day 63 after the first vaccine or placebo injection. Sequencing was performed with immunoSEQ multiplex PCR; in TCRdb, only in-frame clones are kept and a portion is missing. The sample lists around 270,000 clones, 87% seen once, with just under 3% in the top ten. Note on this clone: Its antigen is not known.

The TCR was taken from a person aged 18-60 years who received the Ad26.COV2.S COVID-19 vaccine or a placebo. The sample in question was peripheral blood, obtained in a trial of Ad26.COV2.S vaccine versus placebo.

The CDR3 spells CASSPRPGASSYNEQFF. In DNA form, the CDR3 reads TGTGCCAGCTCACCACGTCCAGGGGCGAGCTCCTACAATGAGCAGTTCTTC. The genes are TRBV18 and TRBJ2-1; D possibly corresponds to TRBD1 (6 bases). Trimming took off 1 base at V and 0 bases at J, with 13 bases between the two ends. Germline-derived CDR1 and CDR2 are KGHSH and LQKENI. There are 17 residues in the CDR3.